Here is one TCR beta chain with its context. The data were taken from a study of Tregs in tolerant kidney transplant recipients. Profiling relied on immunoSEQ multiplex PCR, and the TCRdb table lists in-frame clones only, not all of them. The data show 84,000 or so clones, approximately 93% seen once. The nonmyeloablative bone marrow transplants came from related graft donors, with transient mixed chimerism. The CDR3 loop spans 13 amino acids. V shed 3 bases and J shed 3 bases, with 8 bases lying between them. The V gene's germline CDR1 is MNHEY and CDR2 SMNVEV (reference sequence). This clonotype was obtained from a human patient who received a combined kidney and bone marrow transplant. Some T cells may be transferred from the graft donor. The chain uses TRBV27 and TRBJ1-1, with unresolved D. The sample consisted of CD4+ T cells from blood (PBMCs), taken 12 months after the transplant. Here the CDR3 DNA reads TGTGCCAGCAGTTTCGGGGTACACACTGAAGCTTTCTTT. Protein: CASSFGVHTEAFF.